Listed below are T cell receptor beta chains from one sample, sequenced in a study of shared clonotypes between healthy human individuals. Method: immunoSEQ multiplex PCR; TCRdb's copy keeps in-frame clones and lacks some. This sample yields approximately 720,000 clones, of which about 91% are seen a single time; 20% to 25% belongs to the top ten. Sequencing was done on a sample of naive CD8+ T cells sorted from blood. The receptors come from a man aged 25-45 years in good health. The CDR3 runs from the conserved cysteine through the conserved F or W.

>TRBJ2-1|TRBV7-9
CASSSILAGDHNEQFF
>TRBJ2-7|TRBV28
CASSRDRGPYEQYF
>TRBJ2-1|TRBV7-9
CASSLVGMAGDNEQFF
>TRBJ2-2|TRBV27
CASSLGTVNTGELFF
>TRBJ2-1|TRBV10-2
CASLVTETRGGYNEQFF
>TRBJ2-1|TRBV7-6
CASSSNRGLSYNEQFF
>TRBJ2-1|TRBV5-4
CASSRDRGYQREGQGNEQFF
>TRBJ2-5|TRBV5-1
CASSASGGAGETQYF
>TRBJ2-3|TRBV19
CASSIGPKGGAITDTQYF
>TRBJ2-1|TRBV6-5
CASSRLAGLNDEQFF
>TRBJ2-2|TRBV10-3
CAISEGLAGSIGELFF
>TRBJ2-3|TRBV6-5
CASSYSGADTQYF